The 22 T cell receptor beta chains listed next were all sequenced from one sample in a study of T cell repertoires in cytomegalovirus infection (dated by TCRdb to between 2017 and 2020). Sequencing instrument: Illumina HiSeq 1500. Using fastp at Q25 and MiXCR, TCRdb reprocessed the public reads and kept productive beta chains. Rows are unified per CDR3 protein, each entry keeping the most common DNA and genes. In this sample the table shows about half a million distinct CDR3 sequences, about 33% of which occur a single time. The ten largest account for 15% to 20% of the sample. What the treatment or condition label conveys for this sample: in vitro stimulation with specific CMV peptide epitopes to enrich CMV-specific T cells. The antigens for these receptors are not known. The sample was cultured PBMCs, taken from culture after CMV antigen stimulation. These receptors came from a human donor in good health (CMV status not recorded). Some clones in this sample may be carry-over from other donors' samples.

This clonotype was found many times. This chain connects TRBV7-2 to TRBJ1-3; 8 bases fit TRBD1. The CDR3 covers 14 residues. The V segment lost 5 bases and the J segment 4 bases; nucleotides outside the gene matches: 4. From germline, CDR1 is SGHTA and CDR2 FQGNSA. The CDR3: CASSATGEGNTIYF. CDR3 DNA: TGTGCCAGCAGCGCGACAGGGGAGGGAAACACCATATATTTT.

This clonotype was seen only a few times. The chain joins TRBV12-5 to TRBJ2-1; 10 positions match TRBD2. There are 16 residues in the CDR3. Germline-derived CDR1 and CDR2 are LGHNT and FRNRAP. V lost 5 bases, J lost 3 bases, and 7 bases stayed unmatched. The CDR3 DNA sequence: TGTGCTAGTGGTCCCGGGGTAGCGGGAGGCTACAATGAGCAGTTCTTC. Translated: CASGPGVAGGYNEQFF.

This clonotype was counted only a few times. The genes are TRBV6-1 and TRBJ2-1, with 8 bases fitting TRBD2. The germline CDR1 and CDR2 sequences are MNHNS and SASEGT. The CDR3 extends over 15 amino acids. V trimming: 5 bases; J trimming: 9 bases; junction bases outside the gene matches: 12. As DNA, the CDR3 is TGTGCCAGCAGTCCCCGGCTTGGTAGCGGGATTGAGCAGTTCTTC. Translated, it gives CASSPRLGSGIEQFF.

This clonotype was counted only a few times. This chain links TRBV2 with TRBJ2-1; 16 bases match TRBD2. Unmatched junction bases numbered 5, after V lost 3 bases and J lost 0 bases. Germline CDR1 SNHLY, CDR2 FYNNEI. The CDR3 totals 19 residues. The CDR3 loop reads CASSDAGTSGRGSYNEQFF. In DNA, the CDR3 is TGTGCCAGCAGTGATGCTGGGACTAGCGGGAGGGGCTCCTACAATGAGCAGTTCTTC.

This clonotype occurred a few times. This chain joins TRBV6-2 or TRBV6-3 and TRBJ1-2, with D unclear. The CDR3 contains 17 residues. CDR1 is MNHEY, CDR2 SVGEGT, per germline. V was cut by 4 bases and J by 2 bases, with 20 bases left in between. CDR3 in DNA: TGTGCCAGCAGTTCCATAACCTCACGGCTTCAGAACTATGGCTACACCTTC. Protein: CASSSITSRLQNYGYTF.

At least ten counts were recorded for this clonotype. This chain connects TRBV7-9 to TRBJ1-2; D unresolved. Germline assignment: CDR1 SEHNR and CDR2 FQNEAQ (reference sequence). Trimming cost V 3 bases and J 6 bases, with 17 bases left between them. The CDR3 spans 15 residues. CDR3 in DNA: TGTGCCAGCAGCTTTCTACTCGAAACTTCGAATGGCTACACCTTC. Translated, it gives CASSFLLETSNGYTF.

This clonotype was recorded at least ten times. The chain links TRBV6-2 or TRBV6-3 to TRBJ2-7; D is undetermined. The CDR3 loop spans 11 amino acids. The ends were cut back, 6 bases at V and 2 bases at J, with 5 bases in the middle. Germline values: CDR1 MNHEY, CDR2 SVGEGT. CDR3 sequence reads: CASRDTYEQYF. The CDR3 coding sequence is TGTGCCAGCAGGGATACCTACGAGCAGTACTTC.

A few counts support this clonotype. The J gene is TRBJ1-5, the V gene TRBV6-2 or TRBV6-3; maybe TRBD1 (5 bases). The CDR3 is made up of 17 amino acids. Germline CDR1 MNHEY, CDR2 SVGEGT. V dropped 6 bases and J dropped 2 bases, with 20 bases sitting between them. CDR3 DNA sequence: TGTGCCAGCAGGGGGTCGTTGGGGGTCGGAGGCAATCAGCCCCAGCATTTT. Protein product: CASRGSLGVGGNQPQHF.

The rearrangement uses TRBV4-1 and TRBJ1-6; possible D gene TRBD1, 6 bases. V shed 0 bases and J shed 4 bases, with 7 bases lying between them. The CDR3 covers 15 residues. Germline V gene data show CDR1 as MGHRA and CDR2 as YSYEKL. The CDR3 sequence is CASSQDTGYNSPLHF. CDR3 sequence (DNA): TGCGCCAGCAGCCAAGATACAGGGTATAATTCACCCCTCCACTTT.

The chain links TRBV18 to TRBJ2-1; D remains unclear. V lost 3 bases to trimming and J lost 11 bases, with 8 bases between them. Germline V gene sequence: CDR1 KGHSH, CDR2 LQKENI. This CDR3 contains 11 residues. The CDR3 bases are TGTGCCAGCTCACCGGACCCGCAGCAGTTCTTC. It is translated as CASSPDPQQFF.

The rearrangement uses TRBV6-2 or TRBV6-3 and TRBJ2-1; 9 nucleotides match TRBD1. CDR1 is MNHEY, CDR2 SVGEGT, per germline. The CDR3 extends over 15 amino acids. Unmatched junction bases numbered 7, after V lost 6 bases and J lost 4 bases. The DNA for the CDR3 is TGTGCCAGCAGGACAAACAGGGGGCCATACAATGAGCAGTTCTTC. Amino acid sequence: CASRTNRGPYNEQFF.

This clonotype came up many times. The DNA for the CDR3 is TGTGCCAGCAGCTCAGGACCCGGAGGTAGGAACACTGAAGCTTTCTTT. Translating it yields CASSSGPGGRNTEAFF. This sequence joins TRBV7-9 and TRBJ1-1, with D hard to call. This CDR3 has 16 residues. V was shortened by 4 bases and J by 1 base, with 16 bases between the two germline ends. Germline values: CDR1 SEHNR, CDR2 FQNEAQ (reference sequence).

The rearrangement links TRBV29-1 to TRBJ1-2; D remains unclear. CDR3 length: 13 residues. CDR1 SQVTM and CDR2 ANQGSEA come from the germline V gene. Deletions cut 7 bases from V and 5 bases from J, with 17 bases between. CDR3 in amino acids: CSAKLPAGYGYTF. CDR3 DNA: TGCAGCGCTAAACTTCCGGCTGGGTATGGCTACACCTTC.

V usage is TRBV5-4 and J usage is TRBJ1-1; D unclear. Germline CDR1 is SGHNT and CDR2 is YYREEE (reference sequence). The CDR3 extends over 14 amino acids. Trimming stripped 4 bases from V and 3 bases from J, with 13 bases between. CDR3 in DNA: TGTGCCAGCAGCCCTGTATTGGGTGACACTGAAGCTTTCTTT. This codes for CASSPVLGDTEAFF.

This clonotype has ten or more counts. The chain joins TRBV25-1 to TRBJ2-7; no firm D call. This CDR3 has 11 amino acids. Germline CDR1 MGHDK, CDR2 SYGVNS. The CDR3 region is CASSDGYVQYV. DNA of the CDR3: TGTGCCAGCAGTGACGGTTACGTGCAGTACGTC.

The V and J genes are TRBV12-3 or TRBV12-4 and TRBJ1-5, with 7 positions matching TRBD1. The CDR3 has 17 amino acids. Losses at the gene ends were 1 base for V and 0 bases for J; bases not matched to a gene: 6. This CDR3 is CASSLEGTVLSNQPQHF. CDR3 in DNA: TGTGCCAGCAGTTTAGAAGGGACAGTCCTTAGCAATCAGCCCCAGCATTTT.

This clonotype occurred many times. The chain is built from TRBV7-2 and TRBJ2-7; tentative D call: TRBD2 (6 bases). The CDR3 loop spans 13 amino acids. CDR1 and CDR2 from the germline V gene are SGHTA and FQGNSA. V dropped 6 bases and J dropped 0 bases, with 9 bases sitting between them. This CDR3 is CASRSSASYEQYV. The CDR3 nucleotides are TGTGCCAGCAGGTCTAGCGCCTCCTACGAGCAGTACGTC.

This clonotype appeared a single time. The chain recombines TRBV20-1 with TRBJ2-5; D possibly matches TRBD1 or TRBD2 (5 bases each). The V gene's germline CDR1 is DFQATT and CDR2 SNEGSKA (reference sequence). This CDR3 is built from 15 residues. Trimming stripped 0 bases from V and 3 bases from J, with 14 bases between. CDR3 residues: CSARDIGAGKETQYF. CDR3 sequence (DNA): TGCAGTGCTAGAGATATCGGGGCCGGAAAAGAGACCCAGTACTTC.

The V and J genes are TRBV11-2 and TRBJ2-2; no firm D call. CDR3 length: 15 amino acids. Germline CDR1 SGHAT, CDR2 FQNNGV. Trimming shortened V by 4 bases and J by 2 bases, and 11 bases separated the two germline ends. The DNA for the CDR3 is TGTGCCAGCAGCTCCACGCCCGGTAACACCGGGGAGCTGTTTTTT. This translates into CASSSTPGNTGELFF.

The chain uses TRBV19 and TRBJ1-2, with D maybe TRBD1 (6 bases). CDR1 and CDR2 (germline): LNHDA, SQIVND (reference sequence). The CDR3 consists of 16 residues. Trimming pared 2 bases from V and 4 bases from J, leaving 17 bases between. CDR3 in amino acids: CASSIISGRGVYGYTF. The CDR3 DNA reads as TGTGCCAGTAGTATAATTAGTGGCAGGGGCGTCTATGGCTACACCTTC.

The chain carries TRBV7-6 and TRBJ2-7; possibly TRBD2 for D (6 bases). Germline lookup yields CDR1 SGHVS and CDR2 FNYEAQ. The CDR3 spans 14 residues. Trimming took 4 bases from V and 3 from J, leaving 13 bases between them. This CDR3 is CASSSTGVIYEQYV. CDR3 bases: TGTGCCAGCAGCTCTACGGGGGTGATCTACGAGCAGTACGTC.

V usage is TRBV14 and J usage is TRBJ2-7; D is ambiguous. The CDR3 consists of 15 residues. Germline CDR1 SGHDN, CDR2 FVKESK. The V and J ends lost 3 bases and 0 bases respectively, with 12 bases between them. CDR3 amino acids: CASSHGGASSYEQYV. DNA for the CDR3: TGTGCCAGCAGCCACGGCGGAGCCAGCTCCTACGAGCAGTACGTC.